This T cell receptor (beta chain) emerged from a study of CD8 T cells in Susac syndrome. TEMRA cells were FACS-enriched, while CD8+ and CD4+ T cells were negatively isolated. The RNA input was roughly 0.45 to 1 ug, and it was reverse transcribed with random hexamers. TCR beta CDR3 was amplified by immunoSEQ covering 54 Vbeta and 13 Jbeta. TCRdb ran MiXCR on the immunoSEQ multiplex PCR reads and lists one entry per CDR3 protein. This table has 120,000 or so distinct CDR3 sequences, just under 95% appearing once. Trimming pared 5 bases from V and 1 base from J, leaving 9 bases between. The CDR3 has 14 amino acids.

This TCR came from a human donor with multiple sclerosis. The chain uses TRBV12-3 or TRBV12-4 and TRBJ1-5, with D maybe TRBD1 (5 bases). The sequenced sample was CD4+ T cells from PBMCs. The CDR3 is CASSHDRSNQPQHF. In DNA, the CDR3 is TGTGCCAGCAGTCATGACAGAAGCAATCAGCCCCAGCATTTT.